This entry lists 15 T cell receptor beta chains sequenced from one sample in a study of monozygotic twins with inflammatory bowel disease. Reprocessing the 5' RACE reads, TCRdb reports a single entry for every CDR3 protein and omits DNA. The sample totals tens of thousands of distinct CDR3 sequences. Sequencing was carried out using blood. Source of these receptors: a human donor with ulcerative colitis or Crohn's disease, or a healthy co-twin of an affected twin (not recorded which).

V usage is TRBV20-1 and J usage is TRBJ2-5; TCRdb lists TRBD1, though no DNA is available to test this call. This CDR3 spans 12 amino acids. Germline CDR1 and CDR2: DFQATT and SNEGSKA (reference sequence). The CDR3 sequence is CSAPSSGGTQYF.

The chain recombines TRBV10-3 with TRBJ1-4. The CDR3 is 14 amino acids. The V gene's germline CDR1 is ENHRY and CDR2 SYGVKD. Here the CDR3 reads CAISEGATNEKLFF.

V and J are TRBV5-4 and TRBJ2-7; with no DNA, the TCRdb D assignment of TRBD1 cannot be verified. The CDR3 has 13 amino acids. The germline gives CDR1 SGHNT, CDR2 YYREEE (reference sequence). This chain's CDR3 is CASSWGTVSEQYF.

This chain joins TRBV15 and TRBJ1-2; without DNA, the TCRdb call of TRBD1 cannot be checked. The CDR3 loop spans 13 amino acids. CDR1 and CDR2 from the germline V gene are LNHNV and YYDKDF (reference sequence). The CDR3 sequence is CATSRVDRYGYTF.

This sequence joins TRBV7-9 and TRBJ1-5; TCRdb's D call, TRBD1, is unchecked because there is no DNA. The CDR3 spans 16 residues. Germline lookup yields CDR1 SEHNR and CDR2 FQNEAQ (reference sequence). The CDR3 here is CASSSAGSKGNQPQHF.

This sequence joins TRBV24-1 and TRBJ1-2. This CDR3 spans 13 amino acids. Germline V gene data show CDR1 as KGHDR and CDR2 as SFDVKD. The CDR3 here is CATSVGANYGYTF.

This sequence joins TRBV15 and TRBJ1-2. The CDR3 covers 15 residues. Germline V gives CDR1 LNHNV, CDR2 YYDKDF (reference sequence). The CDR3 loop reads CATSTGLSSGYGYTF.

This chain uses TRBV5-1 with TRBJ1-1. The CDR3 runs 14 residues. CDR1 is SGHRS, CDR2 YFSETQ, per germline. This CDR3 is CASSTSGGGLEAFF.

The chain recombines TRBV4-2 with TRBJ1-4; TCRdb's D gene call, TRBD1, goes unchecked for lack of DNA. This CDR3 contains 19 residues. The germline V gene has CDR1 LGHNA and CDR2 YNFKEQ. Here the CDR3 reads CASSQDFSGVGTTNEKLFF.

V usage is TRBV5-1 and J usage is TRBJ2-1; the D call from TCRdb, TRBD1, cannot be confirmed without DNA. The CDR3 has 16 residues. Germline CDR1 reads SGHRS; CDR2 reads YFSETQ. This CDR3 reads CASTGGLWGGQNEQFF.

The gene calls are TRBV14 and TRBJ1-1. Germline V gives CDR1 SGHDN, CDR2 FVKESK. The CDR3 covers 17 residues. The CDR3 sequence is CASSQERNWPVNTEAFF.

This chain joins TRBV7-9 and TRBJ1-1; there is no DNA to check the TCRdb D call of TRBD1. Germline CDR1 SEHNR, CDR2 FQNEAQ (reference sequence). The CDR3 has 17 amino acids. CDR3 amino acids: CASSFRPDRVGNTEAFF.

The J gene is TRBJ2-5, the V gene TRBV5-6. This CDR3 region has 13 residues. Germline V gene sequence: CDR1 SGHDT, CDR2 YYEEEE. The CDR3 here is CASSSHNAETQYF.

The V gene is TRBV3-1, the J gene TRBJ2-1; the D gene TCRdb calls, TRBD1, cannot be checked with no DNA. The CDR3 loop spans 17 amino acids. Germline assignment: CDR1 LGHDT and CDR2 YNNKEL (reference sequence). This CDR3 reads CASSQGGVRGRTNEQFF.

This chain connects TRBV24-1 to TRBJ1-1. The CDR3 extends over 13 amino acids. The V gene's germline CDR1 is KGHDR and CDR2 SFDVKD. The CDR3 region is CATSDRGGTEAFF.